A single sample gave rise to the 17 T cell receptor beta chains below, sequenced in a study of synovial regulatory T cells in juvenile arthritis. Profiled with immunoSEQ multiplex PCR; TCRdb holds only in-frame clones, not every one. This sample's table has 7,500 to 10,000 clones. The sequencing sample was made of Treg cells from blood. Documented subset: remaining (HLA-DR-negative) circulating blood Treg cells. The receptors shown here come from a donor between 2 and 35 years old with juvenile idiopathic arthritis.

V is TRBV5-1 and J is TRBJ2-3; TCRdb picks TRBD2, but there is no DNA to check that call. The CDR3 is made up of 15 amino acids. No nucleotide data were recorded. From germline, CDR1 is SGHRS and CDR2 YFSETQ. This CDR3 reads CASSLAGGSTDTQYF.

The rearrangement links TRBV12-1 to TRBJ1-1; TCRdb's assignment of TRBD1 cannot be checked, as there is no DNA. TRBV12-1 is reported as a pseudogene. The CDR3 totals 14 residues. The entry carries no DNA sequence. The CDR3 spells CASSFGTAISEAFF.

The rearrangement links TRBV7-6 to TRBJ1-3. CDR1 SGHVS and CDR2 FNYEAQ come from the germline V gene. The CDR3 has 15 residues. DNA is not on record. CDR3 amino acids: CASSLVGDRGNTIYF.

The chain couples TRBV28 to TRBJ2-7; the TCRdb call, TRBD1, lacks DNA for checking. Germline CDR1 reads MDHEN; CDR2 reads SYDVKM. The CDR3 has 14 amino acids. Only the protein is available. The CDR3 is CASTPGTVSYEQYF.

The chain recombines TRBV20-1 with TRBJ2-7. Germline values: CDR1 DFQATT, CDR2 SNEGSKA (reference sequence). The CDR3 runs 11 residues. The DNA is not on file. CDR3 sequence reads: CSAKTAYEQYF.

CDR3 region: CASSGGQDKFEKLFF. This rearrangement joins TRBV5-4 to TRBJ1-4; TCRdb indicates TRBD1, and absent DNA this call remains unverified. CDR1 is SGHNT and CDR2 is YYREEE in the germline V gene (reference sequence). The CDR3 runs 15 residues. Only the protein is available.

This chain joins TRBV5-1 and TRBJ2-7; TCRdb lists TRBD1, though no DNA is available to test this call. The CDR3 runs to 14 residues. The DNA is unrecorded. The germline V gene has CDR1 SGHRS and CDR2 YFSETQ. The CDR3 reads CASSLVQGAHEQYF.

The rearrangement joins TRBV28 to TRBJ1-5; TCRdb indicates TRBD1, and absent DNA this call remains unverified. CDR3 length: 15 amino acids. No DNA is recorded. The germline CDR1 and CDR2 sequences are MDHEN and SYDVKM. CDR3: CASSLQGVWRQPQHF.

The V and J genes are TRBV20-1 and TRBJ1-1. There are 11 residues in the CDR3. No DNA has been recorded. Per germline, CDR1 DFQATT and CDR2 SNEGSKA (reference sequence). CDR3 sequence reads: CSARLMLEAFF.

The chain employs TRBV7-2 and TRBJ1-5; TCRdb returns TRBD1, unconfirmable since there is no DNA. This CDR3 has 13 amino acids. The entry carries no DNA sequence. CDR1 and CDR2 (germline): SGHTA, FQGNSA. This CDR3 is CASSRDKNQPQHF.

The CDR3: CASSRVAGELFF. The chain couples TRBV2 to TRBJ2-2; TCRdb outputs TRBD2, but without DNA this stays unchecked. Germline CDR1 is SNHLY and CDR2 is FYNNEI. The CDR3 spans 12 residues. Only the protein sequence is given.

The CDR3: CAISTTGAYTGELFF. The genes are TRBV10-3 and TRBJ2-2; the TCRdb call, TRBD1, lacks DNA for checking. The CDR3 has 15 amino acids. The protein alone is recorded here. From germline, CDR1 is ENHRY and CDR2 SYGVKD.

V is TRBV10-3 and J is TRBJ1-1. The CDR3 is made up of 15 amino acids. No nucleotide data were recorded. Germline CDR1 reads ENHRY; CDR2 reads SYGVKD. The CDR3 here is CAISALGWGNTEAFF.

The V call is TRBV10-1, the J call TRBJ2-7; the D call from TCRdb, TRBD1, cannot be confirmed without DNA. The V gene's germline CDR1 is WNHNN and CDR2 SYGVQD (reference sequence). The CDR3 is made up of 13 amino acids. No DNA is given. The CDR3 sequence is CASSEYSSYEQYF.

The J gene is TRBJ1-5, the V gene TRBV19. Germline V gene sequence: CDR1 LNHDA, CDR2 SQIVND (reference sequence). The CDR3 consists of 17 residues. This entry has no DNA. The CDR3 sequence: CASSIGQGRGSNQPQHF.

V usage is TRBV5-6 and J usage is TRBJ1-2; the D gene TCRdb calls, TRBD1, cannot be checked with no DNA. The CDR3 loop spans 14 amino acids. No DNA is recorded. CDR1 and CDR2 (germline): SGHDT, YYEEEE. CDR3: CASRSTGGGYGYTF.

The chain uses TRBV28 and TRBJ1-2; TCRdb returns TRBD1, unconfirmable since there is no DNA. Germline CDR1 reads MDHEN; CDR2 reads SYDVKM. The CDR3 runs 11 residues. DNA for this receptor is not on file. The CDR3 spells CASVQDYGYTF.